This T cell receptor beta chain was retrieved from a study of spatial heterogeneity in lung cancer. General study results and limits: Expanded intratumoral alpha and beta TCR counts tracked tumor mutation counts.

Time point meaning: sample taken at primary tumor resection. Whole RNA came from tumor, nontumor lung or frozen PBMC and was sequenced without being sorted. TCRdb called the 5' RACE reads again in MiXCR, with one record for every CDR3 protein. The table records about 4,400 distinct CDR3 sequences, approximately 8.7% of them present only once. This clonotype was recorded at least ten times. Its antigen is as yet unknown. V lost 3 bases to trimming and J lost 1 base, with 9 bases between them. This CDR3 comprises 14 residues. Germline values: CDR1 PRHDT, CDR2 FYEKMQ (reference sequence). The source material was lung tumor tissue, sampled at surgery. The rearrangement links TRBV13 to TRBJ2-5, with D uncertain. The receptor comes from a male donor with early-stage non-small cell lung cancer. In DNA form, the CDR3 reads TGTGCCAGCAGCTTTGGGCTGCTCCAAGAGACCCAGTACTTC. It is translated as CASSFGLLQETQYF.